What follows are 9 T cell receptor beta chains derived from one specimen sequenced in a study of T cell changes during pregnancy in multiple sclerosis. Repertoires were generated with immunoSEQ multiplex PCR, while TCRdb's copy carries only in-frame clones and drops some. The data hold 40,000 to 55,000 clones, with 92% observed a single time. Specimen: CD4+ T cells from peripheral blood mononuclear cells, collected after pregnancy. These TCRs come from a female donor in good health, enrolled as a control in a pregnancy study.

Only a few counts were recorded for this clone. This chain uses TRBV27 with TRBJ2-3, with D possibly being TRBD1 (5 bases). CDR1 is MNHEY, CDR2 SMNVEV, per germline (reference sequence). Trimming took 5 bases from V and 2 from J, leaving 14 bases between them. This CDR3 has 15 residues. The CDR3 region is CASSLKGPLTDTQYF. The CDR3 region has the DNA TGTGCCAGCAGTCTAAAGGGGCCCCTCACAGATACGCAGTATTTT.

The chain uses TRBV5-1 and TRBJ1-1; possibly TRBD1 for D (5 bases). The CDR3 runs to 14 residues. Trimming stripped 4 bases from V and 4 bases from J, with 14 bases between. Germline CDR1 and CDR2: SGHRS and YFSETQ. CDR3 sequence: CASSPPGGSTEAFF. The CDR3 nucleotides read TGCGCCAGCAGCCCCCCGGGGGGTAGCACTGAAGCTTTCTTT.

This clone has just a few counts. V is TRBV27 and J is TRBJ2-1; TRBD2 matches at 10 bases. The CDR3 length is 16 residues. Germline V gene sequence: CDR1 MNHEY, CDR2 SMNVEV (reference sequence). Unmatched junction bases numbered 12, after V lost 3 bases and J lost 10 bases. The CDR3 coding sequence is TGTGCCAGCAGTTTCTCGGCTAGCGGGAGTATGTGGGAGCAGTTCTTC. Translating gives CASSFSASGSMWEQFF.

This chain links TRBV5-1 with TRBJ2-1, with TRBD2 matching 8 bases. Unmatched junction bases numbered 8, after V lost 3 bases and J lost 6 bases. The length of the CDR3 is 15 residues. Per germline, CDR1 SGHRS and CDR2 YFSETQ. CDR3 sequence (DNA): TGCGCCAGCAGCTCCCGGGGTAGCGGGGTCAATGAGCAGTTCTTC. Protein sequence: CASSSRGSGVNEQFF.

The chain links TRBV12-5 to TRBJ1-1, with 12 bases lining up with TRBD1. This CDR3 is built from 18 residues. Germline V gene lookup returns CDR1 LGHNT and CDR2 FRNRAP. The V segment lost 6 bases and the J segment 11 bases; nucleotides outside the gene matches: 22. CDR3 protein: CASGLSGTGGPMDSRAFF. The DNA of the CDR3 is TGTGCTAGTGGACTATCCGGGACAGGGGGCCCTATGGACAGTAGGGCTTTCTTT.

The chain is built from TRBV19 and TRBJ2-1; 9 bases fit TRBD1. J lost 7 bases, V lost 5 bases, and 6 bases had no gene match. The V gene's germline CDR1 is LNHDA and CDR2 SQIVND (reference sequence). The CDR3 totals 14 residues. DNA of the CDR3: TGTGCCAGTAGTTCGGGAGACAGGGGGAATGAGCAGTTCTTC. This translates into CASSSGDRGNEQFF.

The chain carries TRBV11-3 and TRBJ2-5, with D perhaps TRBD2 (5 bases). From germline, CDR1 is SGHNT and CDR2 YENEEA. CDR3 size: 13 residues. V lost 1 base and J lost 4, with 7 bases in between. CDR3 sequence reads: CASSLVEGETQYF. DNA for the CDR3: TGTGCCAGCAGCTTAGTTGAGGGAGAGACCCAGTACTTC.

The V and J genes are TRBV2 and TRBJ2-5, with 8 bases that match TRBD1. CDR1 SNHLY and CDR2 FYNNEI come from the germline V gene. This CDR3 region has 12 residues. The V and J ends lost 11 bases and 2 bases, in that order; junction bases with no gene match: 4. The CDR3 DNA is TGTGCCGGTAACAGGGGGCAAGAGACCCAGTACTTC. Encoded protein: CAGNRGQETQYF.

As regards this clone: Other DNA sequences in this specimen translate into the identical CDR3. The V call is TRBV19, the J call TRBJ1-1; D unclear. Germline V CDR1 and CDR2: LNHDA, SQIVND (reference sequence). V dropped 3 bases and J dropped 0 bases, with 8 bases sitting between them. The CDR3 covers 14 residues. CDR3 sequence (DNA): TGTGCCAGTAGTATCACCGGAGTGAACACTGAAGCTTTCTTT. It codes for CASSITGVNTEAFF. The full variable domain, completed using reference TRBV19 and TRBJ1-1, is DGGITQSPKYLFRKEGQNVTLSCEQNLNHDAMYWYRQDPGQGLRLIYYSQIVNDFQKGDIAEGYSVSREKKESFPLTVTSAQKNPTAFYLCASSITGVNTEAFFGQGTRLTVV.